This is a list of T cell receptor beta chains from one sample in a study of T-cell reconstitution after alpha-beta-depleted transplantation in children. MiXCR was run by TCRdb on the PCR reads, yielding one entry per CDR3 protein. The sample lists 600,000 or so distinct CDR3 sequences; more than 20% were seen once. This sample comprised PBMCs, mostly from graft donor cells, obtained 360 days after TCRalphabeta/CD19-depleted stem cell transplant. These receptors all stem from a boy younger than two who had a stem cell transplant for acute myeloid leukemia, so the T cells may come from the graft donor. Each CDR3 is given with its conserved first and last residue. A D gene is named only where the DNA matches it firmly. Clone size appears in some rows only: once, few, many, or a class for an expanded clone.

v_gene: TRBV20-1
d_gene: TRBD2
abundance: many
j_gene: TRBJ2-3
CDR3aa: CSARGLAGGLDTQYF
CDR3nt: TGCAGTGCTAGAGGACTAGCGGGGGGCCTAGATACGCAGTATTTT

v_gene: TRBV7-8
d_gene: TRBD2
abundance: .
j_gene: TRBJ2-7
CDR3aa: CASSARLAGAYEQYF
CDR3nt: TGTGCCAGCAGCGCAAGACTAGCGGGGGCCTACGAGCAGTACTTC

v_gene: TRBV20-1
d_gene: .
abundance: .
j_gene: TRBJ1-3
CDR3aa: CSAKWRPGNTIYF
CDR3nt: TGCAGTGCTAAGTGGAGGCCTGGAAACACCATATATTTT

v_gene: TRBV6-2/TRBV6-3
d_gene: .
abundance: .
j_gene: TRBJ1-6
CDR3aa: CASSHPWDANSPLHF
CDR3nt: TGTGCCAGCAGCCATCCCTGGGACGCAAATTCACCCCTCCACTTT

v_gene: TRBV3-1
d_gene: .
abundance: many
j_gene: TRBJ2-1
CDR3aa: CASSQDTPFSYNEQFF
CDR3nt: TGTGCCAGCAGCCAAGATACTCCCTTTTCATACAATGAGCAGTTCTTC

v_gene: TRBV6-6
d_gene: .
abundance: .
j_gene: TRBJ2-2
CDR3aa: CASSYRGPGAKPGELFF
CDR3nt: TGTGCCAGCAGTTACCGGGGTCCTGGGGCGAAACCCGGGGAGCTGTTTTTT

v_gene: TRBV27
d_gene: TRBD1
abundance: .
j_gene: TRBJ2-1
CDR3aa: CASSDRDRGLYEQFF
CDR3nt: TGTGCCAGCAGCGACCGGGACAGGGGCCTCTATGAGCAGTTCTTC

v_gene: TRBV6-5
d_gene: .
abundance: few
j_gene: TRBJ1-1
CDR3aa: CASSYYAGPHTEAFF
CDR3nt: TGTGCCAGCAGTTACTACGCCGGGCCTCACACTGAAGCTTTCTTT

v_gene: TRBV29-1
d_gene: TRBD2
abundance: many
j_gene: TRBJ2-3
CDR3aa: CSVKSGGARADTQYF
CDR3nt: TGCAGCGTTAAAAGCGGGGGGGCCAGAGCAGATACGCAGTATTTT

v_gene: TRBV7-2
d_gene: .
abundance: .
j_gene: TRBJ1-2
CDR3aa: CASSLARVGGYTF
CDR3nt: TGTGCCAGCAGCTTAGCCAGGGTAGGCGGCTACACCTTC

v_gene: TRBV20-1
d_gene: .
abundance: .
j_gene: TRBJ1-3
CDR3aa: CSAKRGARGNTIYF
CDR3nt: TGCAGTGCCAAACGAGGGGCGCGTGGAAACACCATATATTTT

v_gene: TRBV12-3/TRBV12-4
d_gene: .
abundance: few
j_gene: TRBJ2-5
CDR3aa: CASSLATVLAETQYF
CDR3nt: TGTGCCAGCAGTTTAGCGACAGTCCTCGCGGAGACCCAGTACTTC

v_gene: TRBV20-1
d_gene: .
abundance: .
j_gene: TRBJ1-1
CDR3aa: CSASRWVGVTEAFF
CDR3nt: TGCAGTGCTAGTAGGTGGGTCGGCGTCACTGAAGCTTTCTTT

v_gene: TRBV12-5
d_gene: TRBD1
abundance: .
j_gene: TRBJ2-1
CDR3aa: CASGLARQGNAYNEQFF
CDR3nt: TGTGCTAGTGGTTTGGCCAGACAGGGTAACGCATACAATGAGCAGTTCTTC

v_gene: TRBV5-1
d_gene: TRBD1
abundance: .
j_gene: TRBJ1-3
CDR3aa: CASSSGTGIGNTIYF
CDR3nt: TGCGCCAGCAGCTCCGGGACAGGGATCGGAAACACCATATATTTT

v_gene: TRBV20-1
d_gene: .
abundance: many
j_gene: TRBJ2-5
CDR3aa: CSANGRGQETQYF
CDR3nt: TGCAGTGCTAATGGAAGAGGACAAGAGACCCAGTACTTC

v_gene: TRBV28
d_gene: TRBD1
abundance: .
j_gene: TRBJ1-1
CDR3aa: CASRTGASTEAFF
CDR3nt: TGTGCCAGCAGGACAGGGGCGAGCACTGAAGCTTTCTTT

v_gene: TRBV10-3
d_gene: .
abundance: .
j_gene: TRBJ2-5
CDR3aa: CAISEGGPPGQETQYF
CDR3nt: TGTGCCATCAGTGAGGGGGGGCCACCTGGACAAGAGACCCAGTACTTC

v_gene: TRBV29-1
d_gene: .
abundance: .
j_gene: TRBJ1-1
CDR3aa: CSVGQPDTEAFF
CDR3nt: TGCAGCGTTGGGCAACCTGACACTGAAGCTTTCTTT

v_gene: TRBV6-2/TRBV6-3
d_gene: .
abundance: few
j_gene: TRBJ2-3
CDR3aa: CASSYSWGRGSEDTQYF
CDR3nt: TGTGCCAGCAGTTACTCTTGGGGCAGGGGAAGTGAAGATACGCAGTATTTT

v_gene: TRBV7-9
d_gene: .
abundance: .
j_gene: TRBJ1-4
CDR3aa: CASSPRLREPEKLFF
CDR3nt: TGTGCCAGCAGCCCCAGATTACGGGAGCCGGAAAAACTGTTTTTT

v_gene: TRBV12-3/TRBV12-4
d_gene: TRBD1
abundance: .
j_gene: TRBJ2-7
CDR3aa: CASSGTGIHEQYF
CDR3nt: TGTGCCAGCAGTGGGACAGGGATCCACGAGCAGTACTTC

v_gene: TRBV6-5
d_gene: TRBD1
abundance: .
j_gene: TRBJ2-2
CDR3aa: CASSYSGQPYTGELFF
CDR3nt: TGTGCCAGCAGTTACTCGGGACAGCCTTACACCGGGGAGCTGTTTTTT

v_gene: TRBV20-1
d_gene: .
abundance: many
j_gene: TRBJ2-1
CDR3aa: CSAVRGRSYNEQFF
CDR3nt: TGCAGTGCGGTGCGGGGGCGATCCTACAATGAGCAGTTCTTC

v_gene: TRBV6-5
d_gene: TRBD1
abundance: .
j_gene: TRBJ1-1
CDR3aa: CASSYGGGLNTEAFF
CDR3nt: TGTGCCAGCAGTTACGGAGGGGGCTTGAACACTGAAGCTTTCTTT

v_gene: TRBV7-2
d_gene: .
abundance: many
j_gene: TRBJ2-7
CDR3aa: CASSSASHTYEQYF
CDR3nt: TGTGCCAGCAGCTCCGCGTCCCACACCTACGAGCAGTACTTC

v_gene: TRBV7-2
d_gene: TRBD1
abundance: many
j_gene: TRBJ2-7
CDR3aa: CASSRGGQVMYEQYF
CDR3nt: TGTGCCAGCAGCCGAGGAGGACAGGTGATGTACGAGCAGTACTTC

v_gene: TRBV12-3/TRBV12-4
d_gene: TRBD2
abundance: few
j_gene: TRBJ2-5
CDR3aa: CASSRTSGGWQETQYF
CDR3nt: TGTGCCAGCAGTCGGACTAGCGGGGGGTGGCAAGAGACCCAGTACTTC

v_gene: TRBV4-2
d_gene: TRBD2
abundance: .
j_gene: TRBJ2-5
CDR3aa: CASSPAGLARGSGETQYF
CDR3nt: TGTGCCAGCAGCCCGGCGGGACTAGCGCGGGGGAGTGGGGAGACCCAGTACTTC